This paragraph reports one T cell receptor beta chain. Method: immunoSEQ multiplex PCR; TCRdb's copy keeps in-frame clones and lacks some. The repertoire has about a million clones, about 80% of them found once; the top ten carry over 1.3%. The split of CD4+ cells yielded CD45RA+ naive and CD45RA-negative memory subsets. The V end was cut by 0 bases, the J end by 5 bases, with 10 bases between. Looked up from germline, CDR1 is LNHNV and CDR2 is YYDKDF (reference sequence). The CDR3 consists of 14 residues. The data stem from a study of shared clonotypes between healthy human individuals. The chain carries TRBV15 and TRBJ1-1; D not resolved. This sequence was found in a man younger than 35 in good health. Sequenced material: memory CD4+ T cells sorted from blood. Specified subset: CD45RA-negative fraction. Here the CDR3 reads CATSRDLTWTEAFF. In nucleotides, the CDR3 is TGTGCCACCAGCAGAGACCTTACATGGACTGAAGCTTTCTTT.